Listed below are T cell receptor beta chains from one sample, sequenced in a study of cytomegalovirus exposure and HLA in healthy donors. Sequenced by immunoSEQ multiplex PCR; TCRdb stores in-frame clones only, minus some. Of approximately 160,000 clones listed, about three fifths are singletons. The sequenced sample consisted of PBMCs. These receptor sequences come from a woman aged 25-40 years in good health and CMV-seropositive. The CDR3 runs from the conserved cysteine through the conserved F or W. Each record gives: V gene, J gene, CDR3 length, D gene, clone size, CDR3 protein, CDR3 DNA. The D gene is left open where the match is weak. Only part of the rows carry a size: once, few, many, or a class if the clone is expanded.

V: TRBV5-4; J: TRBJ2-5; length: 14; D: TRBD1; size: .; CDR3: CASSLALTGETQYF; DNA: TGTGCCAGCAGCTTGGCCTTGACAGGGGAGACCCAGTACTTC
V: TRBV4-1; J: TRBJ2-1; length: 14; D: .; size: .; CDR3: CASSQYLGTSEQFF; DNA: TGCGCCAGCAGCCAATACCTCGGGACTTCGGAGCAGTTCTTC
V: TRBV6-1; J: TRBJ2-5; length: 13; D: TRBD1; size: .; CDR3: CASSGTEQETQYF; DNA: TGTGCCAGCAGCGGGACAGAGCAAGAGACCCAGTACTTC
V: TRBV19; J: TRBJ1-2; length: 13; D: TRBD1; size: .; CDR3: CASTQQGGLGYTF; DNA: TGTGCCAGTACCCAGCAGGGGGGCCTTGGCTACACCTTC
V: TRBV21-1; J: TRBJ1-3; length: 13; D: .; size: .; CDR3: CASSIKPRATIYF; DNA: TGTGCCAGCAGCATTAAACCGCGGGCCACCATATATTTT
V: TRBV2; J: TRBJ2-1; length: 14; D: .; size: .; CDR3: CASRAGAGYNEQFF; DNA: TGTGCCAGCAGAGCGGGCGCAGGATACAATGAGCAGTTCTTC
V: TRBV5-1; J: TRBJ1-4; length: 14; D: .; size: few; CDR3: CASSFYSSNEKLFF; DNA: TGCGCCAGCAGCTTCTACAGCAGTAATGAAAAACTGTTTTTT
V: TRBV18; J: TRBJ1-1; length: 13; D: .; size: once; CDR3: CASSPGAASEAFF; DNA: TGTGCCAGCTCACCGGGGGCGGCATCTGAAGCTTTCTTT
V: TRBV6-1; J: TRBJ1-2; length: 13; D: .; size: once; CDR3: CASTPRTEYGYTF; DNA: TGTGCCAGCACGCCGCGGACAGAGTATGGCTACACCTTC
V: TRBV27; J: TRBJ1-5; length: 16; D: .; size: .; CDR3: CASSPTWKGGNQPQHF; DNA: TGTGCCAGCAGTCCTACCTGGAAAGGGGGTAATCAGCCCCAGCATTTT
V: TRBV6-6; J: TRBJ1-2; length: 16; D: TRBD1; size: .; CDR3: CASSPSPGTGVGGYTF; DNA: TGTGCCAGCAGTCCATCGCCCGGGACAGGGGTAGGTGGCTACACCTTC
V: TRBV7-2; J: TRBJ2-2; length: 18; D: TRBD2; size: .; CDR3: CASSLVGTMWRGPGELFF; DNA: TGTGCCAGCAGCTTAGTCGGGACTATGTGGCGGGGTCCCGGGGAGCTGTTTTTT
V: TRBV27; J: TRBJ2-7; length: 14; D: TRBD2; size: .; CDR3: CASRAQGGDYEQYF; DNA: TGTGCCAGCAGGGCTCAGGGAGGGGACTACGAGCAGTACTTC
V: TRBV7-9; J: TRBJ1-4; length: 14; D: TRBD1; size: .; CDR3: CASSLVQGDEKLFF; DNA: TGTGCCAGCAGCTTAGTACAGGGGGATGAAAAACTGTTTTTT
V: TRBV13; J: TRBJ2-4; length: 15; D: TRBD1; size: .; CDR3: CASSGSGTGENIQYF; DNA: TGTGCCAGCAGCGGATCCGGGACAGGCGAAAACATTCAGTACTTC
V: TRBV6-5; J: TRBJ2-5; length: 15; D: TRBD2; size: once; CDR3: CASARGSGGQETQYF; DNA: TGTGCCAGCGCCAGGGGTAGCGGGGGCCAAGAGACCCAGTACTTC
V: TRBV5-6; J: TRBJ2-5; length: 14; D: .; size: .; CDR3: CASSLGSGEETQYF; DNA: TGTGCCAGCAGCTTAGGGAGCGGAGAAGAGACCCAGTACTTC
V: TRBV7-9; J: TRBJ2-5; length: 15; D: TRBD2; size: .; CDR3: CASSLTLAGGETQYF; DNA: TGTGCCAGCAGCTTAACCCTAGCGGGAGGAGAGACCCAGTACTTC
V: TRBV6-1; J: TRBJ2-3; length: 15; D: TRBD2; size: few; CDR3: CASSDGLARTDTQYF; DNA: TGTGCCAGCAGTGACGGACTAGCCCGCACAGATACGCAGTATTTT
V: TRBV6-1; J: TRBJ1-1; length: 12; D: .; size: few; CDR3: CAHRRVNTEAFF; DNA: TGTGCCCATAGGCGGGTAAACACTGAAGCTTTCTTT
V: TRBV11-2; J: TRBJ1-4; length: 13; D: .; size: .; CDR3: CARPGLINEKLFF; DNA: TGTGCCAGACCGGGACTGATTAATGAAAAACTGTTTTTT
V: TRBV30; J: TRBJ2-7; length: 13; D: .; size: .; CDR3: CAWSKLVISEQYF; DNA: TGTGCCTGGAGTAAGCTAGTCATCTCCGAGCAGTACTTC
V: TRBV5-1; J: TRBJ2-2; length: 17; D: .; size: .; CDR3: CASKSLVTGGVAGELFF; DNA: TGCGCCAGCAAGAGTCTCGTAACTGGGGGCGTGGCCGGGGAGCTGTTTTTT
V: TRBV5-4; J: TRBJ2-5; length: 17; D: TRBD2; size: .; CDR3: CASSLLGLAGLQETQYF; DNA: TGTGCCAGCAGCTTGTTGGGACTAGCGGGACTTCAAGAGACCCAGTACTTC
V: TRBV6-1; J: TRBJ1-2; length: 17; D: TRBD1; size: few; CDR3: CASSELMPRQGSYGYTF; DNA: TGTGCCAGCAGTGAATTGATGCCGCGACAGGGGAGCTATGGCTACACCTTC
V: TRBV4-1; J: TRBJ2-7; length: 14; D: .; size: .; CDR3: CASSQQAVTYEQYF; DNA: TGCGCCAGCAGCCAACAAGCGGTAACCTACGAGCAGTACTTC
V: TRBV10-2; J: TRBJ1-2; length: 13; D: .; size: .; CDR3: CASTPGRESGYTF; DNA: TGCGCCAGCACCCCGGGGCGGGAGAGTGGCTACACCTTC
V: TRBV6-5; J: TRBJ1-1; length: 14; D: .; size: .; CDR3: CASRRTGLNTEAFF; DNA: TGTGCCAGCAGACGGACGGGACTAAACACTGAAGCTTTCTTT
V: TRBV6-1; J: TRBJ2-7; length: 14; D: TRBD1; size: .; CDR3: CASSETGGSYEQYF; DNA: TGTGCCAGCAGTGAAACAGGGGGCTCCTACGAGCAGTACTTC